This entry is about one T cell receptor beta chain. Its antigen is unknown. The CDR3 is 16 amino acids. The germline V gene has CDR1 MNHNY and CDR2 SVGAGI (reference sequence). With V trimmed by 1 base and J by 8 bases, 8 bases remained unmatched. The data are from a study of beta chain features in type 1 diabetes. Across the whole study: Regarding age, gender and cell yields, patients proved similar to healthy donors.

Expressed TCRB transcripts were sequenced, since all the RNA that had been isolated was reverse transcribed. Naive, central memory and regulatory T cell samples yielded some 3.9 million reads on average. Some clones are missing from TCRdb's copy, which holds only in-frame ones; the method was immunoSEQ multiplex PCR. The repertoire holds a few hundred thousand clones, with approximately 12% as singletons. General study results and limits: In cDNA sequencing, cells with high TCR expression could be over-represented. Researchers report that Type 1 diabetes patients had moderately but significantly shorter TCRB CDR3s across all four CD4+ subsets.

Sample: naive CD4+ T cells from blood. This chain connects TRBV6-6 to TRBJ2-1; 10 bases are a match to TRBD2. This receptor was identified in a woman between 18 and 29 years old with type 1 diabetes. The CDR3 nucleotides read TGTGCCAGCAGTTACTTATTTAGCGGGAGGATGGATGAGCAGTTCTTC. Its translation: CASSYLFSGRMDEQFF.